The T cell receptor (beta chain) described here comes from a study of blood T cell repertoires in COVID-19. The overall study: The study drew acute and convalescent COVID-19 samples from the United States, Italy and Spain.

Original processing notes: Researchers report that nucleated cell counts were estimated from reference gene primer amplification. TCRdb's table, derived via immunoSEQ multiplex PCR, lists solely in-frame clones and lacks some. The V and J calls and the clone size are those of that table, but D and trimming were determined from the DNA. The table records roughly 58,000 clones, around 65% of them present only once. The receptor was derived from a woman aged 60-75 years who had been exposed to COVID-19. Sequencing used PBMCs or T cells enriched from blood (not recorded which).

The CDR3 reads CAIAREANTEAFF. Written as DNA, the CDR3 is TGTGCCATCGCGAGGGAGGCGAACACTGAAGCTTTCTTT. The rearrangement uses TRBV10-3 and TRBJ1-1, with D uncertain. The CDR3 contains 13 residues. Per germline, CDR1 ENHRY and CDR2 SYGVKD. The V end lost 8 bases, the J end lost 1 base, and 11 bases lay between the germline ends.